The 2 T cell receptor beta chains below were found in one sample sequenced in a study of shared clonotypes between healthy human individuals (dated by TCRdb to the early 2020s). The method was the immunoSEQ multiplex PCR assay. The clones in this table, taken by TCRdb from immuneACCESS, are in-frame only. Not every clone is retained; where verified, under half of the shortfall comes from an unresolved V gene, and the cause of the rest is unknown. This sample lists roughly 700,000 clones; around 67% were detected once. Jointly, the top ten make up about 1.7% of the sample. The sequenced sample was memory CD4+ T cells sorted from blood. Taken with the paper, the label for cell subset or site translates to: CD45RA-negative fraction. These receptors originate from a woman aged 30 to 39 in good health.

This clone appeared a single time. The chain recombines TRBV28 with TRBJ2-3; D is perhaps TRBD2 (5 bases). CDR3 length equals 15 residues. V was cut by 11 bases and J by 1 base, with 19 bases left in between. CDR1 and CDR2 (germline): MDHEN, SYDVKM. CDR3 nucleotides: TGTGCCGGTCCCGGGGTCGGGATCGGCACAGATACGCAGTATTTT. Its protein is CAGPGVGIGTDTQYF.

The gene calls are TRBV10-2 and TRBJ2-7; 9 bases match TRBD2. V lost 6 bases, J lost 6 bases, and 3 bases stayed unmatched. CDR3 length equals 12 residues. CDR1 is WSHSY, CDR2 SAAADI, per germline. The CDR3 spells CASRSSGSEQYF. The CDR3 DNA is TGCGCCAGCAGGAGTAGCGGGAGCGAGCAGTACTTC.